The next 19 T cell receptor beta chains were all read from a single sample in a study of vaccination and CD4 T cells after COVID-19. With the Oncomine TCR Beta short-read assay, DNA from cultured CD4+ T cells was sequenced. TCRdb processed the PCR reads anew with MiXCR; each CDR3 protein has one entry. The table includes more than 15,000 distinct CDR3 sequences, 44% detected once. Antigens of these TCRs are unknown. Treatment described: roughly ten-day PBMC culture with coronavirus spike peptide pools or control peptides (ViraFEST assay). The sequencing here drew on CD4+ T cells from blood, cultured in vitro, taken before SARS-CoV-2 vaccination. Receptor source: a human donor who had recovered from COVID-19.

This CDR3 is CASSPVGPFNNEQFF. The CDR3 region has the DNA TGTGCCAGCAGTCCGGTTGGGCCATTTAACAATGAGCAGTTCTTC. V and J are TRBV28 and TRBJ2-1; D not resolved. From germline, CDR1 is MDHEN and CDR2 SYDVKM. The CDR3 runs 15 residues. Between the trimmed V and J ends, which lost 5 bases and 5 bases, there was a span of 16 bases.

This clonotype was counted a few times. V and J are TRBV11-2 and TRBJ1-6; D is perhaps TRBD1 (5 bases). This CDR3 contains 13 residues. Per germline, CDR1 SGHAT and CDR2 FQNNGV. The V and J ends lost 0 bases and 18 bases respectively, with 15 bases between them. DNA of the CDR3: TGTGCCAGCAGCTTAGATCCCCGGGACTCGCCCCACTTT. The encoded protein is CASSLDPRDSPHF.

In its sample, this clonotype was seen a few times. V usage is TRBV27 and J usage is TRBJ1-1; 9 bases map to TRBD1. The CDR3 extends over 14 amino acids. Germline V gene data show CDR1 as MNHEY and CDR2 as SMNVEV (reference sequence). V lost 6 bases to trimming and J lost 0 bases; unmatched junction nucleotides: 2. The DNA of the CDR3 is TGTGCCAGCAGGACAGGGGGGCTGAACACTGAAGCTTTCTTT. It translates to CASRTGGLNTEAFF.

The chain recombines TRBV10-3 with TRBJ1-2; D gene unclear. The CDR3 spans 14 residues. Germline CDR1 and CDR2: ENHRY and SYGVKD. With 2 bases removed from V and 2 bases from J, the gap between germline ends came to 9 bases. CDR3 loop: CAISEHPENYGYTF. The CDR3 DNA sequence: TGTGCCATCAGTGAGCACCCAGAAAACTATGGCTACACCTTC.

This clonotype appeared once. The chain couples TRBV7-2 to TRBJ2-3, with D perhaps TRBD1 (6 bases). The V end was cut by 1 base, the J end by 1 base, with 12 bases between. The germline CDR1 and CDR2 sequences are SGHTA and FQGNSA. This CDR3 is 16 amino acids long. The CDR3 region has the DNA TGTGCCAGCAGCTTAGAAGGGACAAGAGGCACAGATACGCAGTATTTT. As protein: CASSLEGTRGTDTQYF.

This clonotype was seen only a few times. The chain uses TRBV7-3 and TRBJ1-1, with a tentative D call TRBD1 (5 bases). The CDR3 sequence is 16 residues long. V was trimmed by 5 bases and J by 1 base, leaving 17 bases between them. Germline values: CDR1 SGHTA, CDR2 FQGTGA. The CDR3 nucleotides are TGTGCCAGCAGCGACACCGGGGGGGGGAGGAACACTGAAGCTTTCTTT. Translated, it gives CASSDTGGGRNTEAFF.

As DNA, the CDR3 is TGTGCCAGCAGCTTGGAACAGGCGGTCACTGAAGCTTTCTTT. Its translation: CASSLEQAVTEAFF. This rearrangement joins TRBV5-4 to TRBJ1-1; the D gene is possibly TRBD1 (5 bases). V lost 0 bases to trimming and J lost 4 bases, with 10 bases between them. This CDR3 is 14 amino acids long. Per the germline V gene, CDR1 is SGHNT and CDR2 is YYREEE (reference sequence).

This chain uses TRBV11-2 with TRBJ2-3; TRBD2 agrees at 14 bases. The V gene end was trimmed by 3 bases and the J gene end by 5 bases; junction bases not matched to a gene: 4. The CDR3 is 16 amino acids. Germline assignment: CDR1 SGHAT and CDR2 FQNNGV. The CDR3 loop reads CASSLATSGGVDTQYF. The CDR3 DNA sequence: TGTGCCAGCAGCTTGGCGACTAGCGGGGGGGTAGATACGCAGTATTTT.

By frequency in the sample, this clonotype is medium-sized. This sequence joins TRBV6-5 and TRBJ1-1, with a possible D match to TRBD1 (5 bases). V was trimmed by 4 bases and J by 5 bases, leaving 20 bases between them. Germline assignment: CDR1 MNHEY and CDR2 SVGAGI. CDR3 size: 16 residues. DNA of the CDR3: TGTGCCAGCAGTTCTCTGTCGGGCAGGGCCGTTACTGAAGCTTTCTTT. Encoded protein: CASSSLSGRAVTEAFF.

The J gene is TRBJ2-7, the V gene TRBV12-3 or TRBV12-4; possibly TRBD1 or TRBD2 for D (6 bases each). Trimming left V 2 bases short and J 4 bases short, with 18 bases between. This CDR3 has 16 residues. The CDR3, as DNA: TGTGCCAGCAGTTTACGGGGGACACCGCCTACGTACGAGCAGTACTTC. This sequence encodes CASSLRGTPPTYEQYF.

The rearrangement joins TRBV11-3 to TRBJ2-2, with 9 bases lining up with TRBD1. The CDR3 runs 16 residues. V dropped 5 bases and J dropped 1; count of bases not matched to a gene: 5. Germline CDR1 SGHNT, CDR2 YENEEA. The CDR3 is CASSPRDRENTGELFF. The CDR3 DNA reads TGTGCCAGCAGCCCCCGGGACAGGGAGAACACCGGGGAGCTGTTTTTT.

Only a few counts were recorded for this clonotype. Written as DNA, the CDR3 is TGCAGTGCTAGAGATTGGAGGGACCCGGGAAGCAATCAGCCCCAGCATTTT. Amino acid sequence: CSARDWRDPGSNQPQHF. This chain connects TRBV20-1 to TRBJ1-5, with a weak D call TRBD1 (5 bases). The V gene lost 0 bases and the J gene lost 1 base, with 16 bases spanning the gap. This CDR3 comprises 17 residues. Per germline, CDR1 DFQATT and CDR2 SNEGSKA (reference sequence).

This clonotype was detected a few times. This chain links TRBV6-1 with TRBJ2-1, with unresolved D. The germline V gene has CDR1 MNHNS and CDR2 SASEGT. V dropped 5 bases and J dropped 5 bases, with 13 bases sitting between them. This CDR3 comprises 14 residues. The CDR3 sequence is CASSPPGRDNEQFF. The CDR3 region has the DNA TGTGCCAGCAGTCCCCCCGGACGGGACAATGAGCAGTTCTTC.

This rearrangement joins TRBV19 to TRBJ2-2; TRBD2 might be the D (5 bases). Germline CDR1 LNHDA, CDR2 SQIVND (reference sequence). The CDR3 length is 12 residues. V lost 7 bases to trimming and J lost 7 bases, with 10 bases between them. The CDR3 nucleotides read TGTGCCAGTACGAGGGTGGTCGGGGAGCTGTTTTTT. Amino acid sequence: CASTRVVGELFF.

This rearrangement joins TRBV28 to TRBJ2-3, with TRBD2 as a possible D gene (7 bases). CDR1 is MDHEN, CDR2 SYDVKM, per germline. This CDR3 contains 15 residues. With 4 bases removed from V and 8 bases from J, the gap between germline ends came to 19 bases. The DNA of the CDR3 is TGTGCCAGCAGTTGGGGGGCTGGGGGGGGAGGTACGCAGTATTTT. It translates to CASSWGAGGGGTQYF.

The chain uses TRBV28 and TRBJ1-2; 7 bases match TRBD1. With 6 bases clipped from V and 4 bases from J, the junction kept 5 bases outside the gene matches. CDR1 MDHEN and CDR2 SYDVKM come from the germline V gene. There are 13 residues in the CDR3. The DNA of the CDR3 is TGTGCCAGCAGGGTGGGACAGAGCTATGGCTACACCTTC. Its translation: CASRVGQSYGYTF.

This clonotype was counted a few times. The CDR3 bases are TGTGCCAGTAGCCCCCGGACAGGCCAAATCCCCCAGCATTTT. Residues: CASSPRTGQIPQHF. V and J are TRBV19 and TRBJ1-5, with 7 bases lining up with TRBD1. The CDR3 contains 14 residues. The germline gives CDR1 LNHDA, CDR2 SQIVND (reference sequence). With V trimmed by 6 bases and J by 10 bases, 12 bases remained unmatched.

The chain carries TRBV11-2 and TRBJ2-2, with D uncertain. The germline V and J ends were trimmed by 5 bases and 2 bases, with 6 bases remaining between them. Germline CDR1 is SGHAT and CDR2 is FQNNGV. The CDR3 length is 13 residues. CDR3 DNA: TGTGCCAGCAGCCGGGTCAACACCGGGGAGCTGTTTTTT. Encoded protein: CASSRVNTGELFF.

This clonotype was seen more than once but under ten times. This chain connects TRBV6-2 or TRBV6-3 to TRBJ1-5; TRBD1 matches 11 bases. In germline, CDR1 is MNHEY, CDR2 SVGEGT. CDR3 length equals 15 residues. V lost 6 bases to trimming and J lost 5 bases; unmatched junction nucleotides: 6. CDR3 bases: TGTGCCAGCAGCTTCGGACAGGGGGCCTATCAGCCCCAGCATTTT. Its translation is CASSFGQGAYQPQHF.